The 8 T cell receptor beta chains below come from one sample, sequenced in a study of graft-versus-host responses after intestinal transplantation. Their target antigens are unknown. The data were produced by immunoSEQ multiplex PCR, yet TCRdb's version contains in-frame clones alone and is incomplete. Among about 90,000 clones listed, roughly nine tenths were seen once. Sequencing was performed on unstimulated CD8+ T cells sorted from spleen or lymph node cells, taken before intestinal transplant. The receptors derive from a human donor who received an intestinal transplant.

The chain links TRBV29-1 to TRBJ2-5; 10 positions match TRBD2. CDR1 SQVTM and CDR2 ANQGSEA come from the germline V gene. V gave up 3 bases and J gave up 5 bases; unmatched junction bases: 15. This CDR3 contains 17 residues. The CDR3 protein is CSVDLGGQAGGAETQYF. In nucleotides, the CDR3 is TGCAGCGTTGATCTAGGGGGACAAGCGGGAGGGGCGGAGACCCAGTACTTC. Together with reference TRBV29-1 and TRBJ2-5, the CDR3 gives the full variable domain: SAVISQKPSRDICQRGTSLTIQCQVDSQVTMMFWYRQQPGQSLTLIATANQGSEATYESGFVIDKFPISRPNLTFSTLTVSNMSPEDSSIYLCSVDLGGQAGGAETQYFGPGTRLLVL.

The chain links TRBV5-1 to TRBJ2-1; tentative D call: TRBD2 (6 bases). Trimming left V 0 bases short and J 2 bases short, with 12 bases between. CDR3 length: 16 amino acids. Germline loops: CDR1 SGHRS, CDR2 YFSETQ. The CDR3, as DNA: TGCGCCAGCAGCTTGGCCCTAGCGACGGCCTACAATGAGCAGTTCTTC. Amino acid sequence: CASSLALATAYNEQFF.

The CDR3 coding sequence is TGCGCCAGCAGCCAAGCCCGGACAGGGCGGCTCTCTGGAAACACCATATATTTT. Amino acids: CASSQARTGRLSGNTIYF. The chain recombines TRBV4-1 with TRBJ1-3; 8 bases are a match to TRBD1. V was pared by 1 base and J by 0 bases, with 8 bases of the junction left unmatched. The CDR3 contains 18 residues. Germline loops: CDR1 MGHRA, CDR2 YSYEKL.

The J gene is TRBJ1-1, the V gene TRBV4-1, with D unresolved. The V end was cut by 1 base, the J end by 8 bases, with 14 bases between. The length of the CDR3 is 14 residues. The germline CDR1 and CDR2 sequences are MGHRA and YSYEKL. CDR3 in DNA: TGCGCCAGCAGCCAAGCGATCGCCAGCAGGGAAGCTTTCTTT. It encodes CASSQAIASREAFF.

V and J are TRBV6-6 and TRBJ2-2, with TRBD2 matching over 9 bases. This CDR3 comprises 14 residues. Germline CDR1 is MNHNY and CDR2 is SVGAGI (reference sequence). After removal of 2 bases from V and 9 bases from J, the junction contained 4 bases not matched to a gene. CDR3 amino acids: CASSYPGLARELFF. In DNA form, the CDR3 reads TGTGCCAGCAGTTACCCGGGACTAGCCAGGGAGCTGTTTTTT.

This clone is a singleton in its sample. The CDR3 spells CASRDPGTGGTEAFF. The CDR3 nucleotides are TGTGCCAGTAGGGACCCGGGGACAGGAGGCACTGAAGCTTTCTTT. The chain employs TRBV19 and TRBJ1-1; 8 nucleotides match TRBD1. The germline CDR1 and CDR2 sequences are LNHDA and SQIVND (reference sequence). The CDR3 length is 15 residues. V gave up 6 bases and J gave up 4 bases; unmatched junction bases: 10.

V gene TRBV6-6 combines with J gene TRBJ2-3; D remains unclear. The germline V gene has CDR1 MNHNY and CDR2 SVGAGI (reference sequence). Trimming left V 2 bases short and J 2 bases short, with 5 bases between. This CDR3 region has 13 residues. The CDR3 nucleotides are TGTGCCAGCAGTTACGCCTACACAGATACGCAGTATTTT. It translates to CASSYAYTDTQYF.

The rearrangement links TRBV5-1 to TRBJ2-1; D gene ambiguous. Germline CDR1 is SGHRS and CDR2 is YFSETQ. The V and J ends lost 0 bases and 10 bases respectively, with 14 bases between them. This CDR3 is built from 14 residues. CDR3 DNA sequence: TGCGCCAGCAGCTTGGCTGGCCTTTGGGCGGAGCAGTTCTTC. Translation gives CASSLAGLWAEQFF.